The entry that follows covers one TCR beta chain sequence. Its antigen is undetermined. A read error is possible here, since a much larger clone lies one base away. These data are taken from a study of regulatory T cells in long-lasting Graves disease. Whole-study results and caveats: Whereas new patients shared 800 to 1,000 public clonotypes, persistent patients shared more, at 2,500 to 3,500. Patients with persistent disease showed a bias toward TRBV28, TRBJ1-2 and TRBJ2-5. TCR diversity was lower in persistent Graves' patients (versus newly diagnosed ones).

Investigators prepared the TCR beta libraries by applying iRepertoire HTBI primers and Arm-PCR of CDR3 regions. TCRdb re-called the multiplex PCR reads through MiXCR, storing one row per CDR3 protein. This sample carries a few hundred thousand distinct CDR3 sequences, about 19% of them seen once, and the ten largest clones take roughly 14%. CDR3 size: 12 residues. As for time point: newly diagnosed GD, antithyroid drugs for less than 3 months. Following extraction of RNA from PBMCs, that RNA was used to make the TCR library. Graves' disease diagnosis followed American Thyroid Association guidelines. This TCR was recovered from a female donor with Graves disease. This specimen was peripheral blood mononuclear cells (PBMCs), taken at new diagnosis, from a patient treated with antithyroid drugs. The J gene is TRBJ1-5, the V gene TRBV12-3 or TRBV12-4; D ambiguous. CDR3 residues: CAGRTMGEPQHF. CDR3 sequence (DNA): TGTGCCGGCAGGACGATGGGAGAGCCCCAGCATTTT.